The present T cell receptor (beta chain) was sequenced within a study of T cells in Graves' hyperthyroidism and ophthalmopathy. Researchers amplified the TCR beta CDR3 regions from RNA transcripts. TCR CDR3 regions were first amplified by RT-PCR with HTBI primers. TCRdb re-called the multiplex PCR reads through MiXCR, storing one row per CDR3 protein. The data contain approximately 620,000 distinct CDR3 sequences, about 15% of them seen just once; the ten biggest clones take up less than 6%. Recently diagnosed hyperthyroidism of less than 2 months' duration affected patients aged 18 to 65. The CDR3 runs 15 residues. Germline-derived CDR1 and CDR2 are SGHTA and FQGNSA. With V trimmed by 1 base and J by 3 bases, 4 bases remained unmatched. In this sample, this clonotype turned up a few times.

The chain couples TRBV7-2 to TRBJ2-7; 9 bases match TRBD2. The material sequenced was blood. This receptor was obtained from a woman in her thirties with Graves' hyperthyroidism that later progressed to Graves' ophthalmopathy. The CDR3 loop reads CASSLGGRANYEQYF. Written as DNA, the CDR3 is TGTGCCAGCAGCTTAGGCGGGAGGGCCAACTACGAGCAGTACTTC.